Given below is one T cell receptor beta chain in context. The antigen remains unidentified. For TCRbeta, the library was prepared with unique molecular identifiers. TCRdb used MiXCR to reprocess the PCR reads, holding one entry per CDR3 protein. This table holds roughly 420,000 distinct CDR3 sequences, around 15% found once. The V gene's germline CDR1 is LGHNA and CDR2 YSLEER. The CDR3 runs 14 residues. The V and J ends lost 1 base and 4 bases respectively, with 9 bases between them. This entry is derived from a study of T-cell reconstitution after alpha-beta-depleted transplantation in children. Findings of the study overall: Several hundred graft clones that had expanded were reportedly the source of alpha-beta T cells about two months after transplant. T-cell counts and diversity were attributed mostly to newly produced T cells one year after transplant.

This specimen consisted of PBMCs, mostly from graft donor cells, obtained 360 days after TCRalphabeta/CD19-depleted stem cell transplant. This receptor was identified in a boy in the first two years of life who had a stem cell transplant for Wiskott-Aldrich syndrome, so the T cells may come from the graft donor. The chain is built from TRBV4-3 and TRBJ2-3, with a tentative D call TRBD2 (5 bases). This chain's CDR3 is CASSQVGSADTQYF. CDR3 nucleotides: TGCGCCAGCAGCCAAGTCGGTAGCGCAGATACGCAGTATTTT.